The T cell receptor beta chain under discussion was sequenced for a study of cytotoxic CD8 clonotypes in ibrutinib-treated CLL. Clones were read by immunoSEQ multiplex PCR, and TCRdb kept only the in-frame ones, dropping some. This sample carries over 110,000 clones, less than 95% of them seen once, and the ten largest clones take about 10%. The germline V gene has CDR1 LGHNA and CDR2 YSLEER. The CDR3 consists of 16 residues. V was clipped by 0 bases and J by 8 bases; unmatched bases: 9. The gene calls are TRBV4-3 and TRBJ2-1, with 8 bases identical to TRBD1. The starting material was PBMCs, obtained after 12 months of ibrutinib treatment. This TCR was recovered from a human donor with chronic lymphocytic leukemia. CDR3 nucleotides: TGCGCCAGCAGCCAAGATCTGCAGGGGGCCTGGTATGAGCAGTTCTTC. Translation gives CASSQDLQGAWYEQFF.